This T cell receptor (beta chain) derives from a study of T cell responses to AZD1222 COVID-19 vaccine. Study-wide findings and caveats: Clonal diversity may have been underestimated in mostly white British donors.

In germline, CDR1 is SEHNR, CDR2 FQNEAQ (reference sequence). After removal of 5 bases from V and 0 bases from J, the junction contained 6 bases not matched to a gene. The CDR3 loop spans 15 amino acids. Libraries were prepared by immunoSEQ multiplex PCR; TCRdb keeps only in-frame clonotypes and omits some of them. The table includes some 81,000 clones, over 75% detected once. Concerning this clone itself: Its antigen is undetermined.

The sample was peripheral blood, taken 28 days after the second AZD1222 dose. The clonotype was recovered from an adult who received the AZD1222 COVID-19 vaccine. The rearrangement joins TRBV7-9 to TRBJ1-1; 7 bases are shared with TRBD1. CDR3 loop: CASSLRQGMNTEAFF. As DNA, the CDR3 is TGTGCCAGCAGCCTACGACAGGGAATGAACACTGAAGCTTTCTTT. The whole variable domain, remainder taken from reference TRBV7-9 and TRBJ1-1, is DTGVSQNPRHKITKRGQNVTFRCDPISEHNRLYWYRQTLGQGPEFLTYFQNEAQLEKSRLLSDRFSAERPKGSFSTLEIQRTEQGDSAMYLCASSLRQGMNTEAFFGQGTRLTVV.